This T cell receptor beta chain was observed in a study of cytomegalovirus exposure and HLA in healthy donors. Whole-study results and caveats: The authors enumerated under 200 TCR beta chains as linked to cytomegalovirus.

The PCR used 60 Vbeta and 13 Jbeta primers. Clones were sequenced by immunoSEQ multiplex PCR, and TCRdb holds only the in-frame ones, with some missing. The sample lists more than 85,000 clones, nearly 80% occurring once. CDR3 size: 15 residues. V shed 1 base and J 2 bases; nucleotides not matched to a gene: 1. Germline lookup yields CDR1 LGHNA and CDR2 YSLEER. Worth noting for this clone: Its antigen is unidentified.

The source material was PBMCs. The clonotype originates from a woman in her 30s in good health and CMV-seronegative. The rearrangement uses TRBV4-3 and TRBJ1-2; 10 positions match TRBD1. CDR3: CASSQGTGGNYGYTF. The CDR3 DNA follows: TGCGCCAGCAGCCAAGGGACAGGGGGGAACTATGGCTACACCTTC.